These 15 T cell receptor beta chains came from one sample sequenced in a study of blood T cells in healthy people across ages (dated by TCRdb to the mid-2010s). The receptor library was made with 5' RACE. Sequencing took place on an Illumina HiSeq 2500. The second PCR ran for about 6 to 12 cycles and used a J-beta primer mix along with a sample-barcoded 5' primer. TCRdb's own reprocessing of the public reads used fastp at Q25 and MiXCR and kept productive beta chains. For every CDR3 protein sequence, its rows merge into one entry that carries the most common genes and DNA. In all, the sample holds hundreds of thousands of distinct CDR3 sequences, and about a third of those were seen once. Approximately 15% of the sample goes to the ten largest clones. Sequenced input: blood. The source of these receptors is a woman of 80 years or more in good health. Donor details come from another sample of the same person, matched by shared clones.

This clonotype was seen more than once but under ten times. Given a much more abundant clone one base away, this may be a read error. DNA for the CDR3: TGTGCCAGCTCCCCCCAGGGGGGTCGCAATGAGCAGTACTTC. Translated: CASSPQGGRNEQYF. The chain joins TRBV18 to TRBJ2-5; possibly TRBD1 for D (7 bases). In germline, CDR1 is KGHSH, CDR2 LQKENI. CDR3 length: 14 amino acids. The germline V and J ends were trimmed by 6 bases and 11 bases, with 22 bases remaining between them.

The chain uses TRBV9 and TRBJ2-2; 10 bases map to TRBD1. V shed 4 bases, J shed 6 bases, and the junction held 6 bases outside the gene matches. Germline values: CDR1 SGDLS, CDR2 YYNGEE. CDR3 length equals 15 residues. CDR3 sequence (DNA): TGTGCCAGCAGCTCGGACAGGGGGGGAGCCGGGGAGCTGTTTTTT. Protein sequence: CASSSDRGGAGELFF.

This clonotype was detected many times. The CDR3 is CASSRTGAGTDTQYF. In DNA form, the CDR3 reads TGTGCCAGCAGCCGGACAGGGGCTGGCACAGATACGCAGTATTTT. This chain joins TRBV6-5 and TRBJ2-3, with 9 bases lining up with TRBD1. Per the germline V gene, CDR1 is MNHEY and CDR2 is SVGAGI. The CDR3 consists of 15 residues. The V gene end was trimmed by 6 bases and the J gene end by 1 base; junction bases not matched to a gene: 5.

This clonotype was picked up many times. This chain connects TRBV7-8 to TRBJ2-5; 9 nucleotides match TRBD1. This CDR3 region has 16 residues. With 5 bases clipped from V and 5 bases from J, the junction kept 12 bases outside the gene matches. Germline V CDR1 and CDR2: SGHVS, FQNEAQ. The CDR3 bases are TGTGCCAGCAGCACCGGGACAGGGACCCTACGGGAGACCCAGTACTTC. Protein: CASSTGTGTLRETQYF.

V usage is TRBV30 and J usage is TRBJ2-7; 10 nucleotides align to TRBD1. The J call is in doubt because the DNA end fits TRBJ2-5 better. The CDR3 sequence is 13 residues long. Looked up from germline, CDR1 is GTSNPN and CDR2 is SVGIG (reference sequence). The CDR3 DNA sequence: TGTGCCTGGATGGGACAGGGGATGCAGACCCAGTACTTC. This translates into CAWMGQGMQTQYF.

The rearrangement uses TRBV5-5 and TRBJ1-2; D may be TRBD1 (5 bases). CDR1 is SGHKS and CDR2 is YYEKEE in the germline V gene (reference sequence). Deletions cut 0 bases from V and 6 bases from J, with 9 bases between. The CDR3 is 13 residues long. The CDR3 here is CASSLAAGNGYTF. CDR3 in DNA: TGTGCCAGCAGCTTGGCGGCAGGGAATGGCTACACCTTC.

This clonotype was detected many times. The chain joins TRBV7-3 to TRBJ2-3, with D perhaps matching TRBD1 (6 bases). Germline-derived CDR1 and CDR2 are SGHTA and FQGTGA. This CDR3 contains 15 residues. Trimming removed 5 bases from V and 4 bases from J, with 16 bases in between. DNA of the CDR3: TGTGCCAGCAGCCCAGATGGGGGCACCGCAGATACGCAGTATTTT. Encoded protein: CASSPDGGTADTQYF.

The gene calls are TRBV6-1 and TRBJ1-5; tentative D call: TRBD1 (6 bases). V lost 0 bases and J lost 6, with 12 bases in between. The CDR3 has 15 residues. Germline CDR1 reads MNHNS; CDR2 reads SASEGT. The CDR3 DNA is TGTGCCAGCAGTGAAGCTAACGGGGGCGGTCAGCCCCAGCATTTT. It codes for CASSEANGGGQPQHF.

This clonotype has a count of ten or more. The chain's CDR3 is CASSLVPKSYNEQFF. CDR3 bases: TGCGCCAGCAGCTTGGTCCCGAAGTCCTACAATGAGCAGTTCTTC. This chain uses TRBV5-1 with TRBJ2-1; D remains ambiguous. The CDR3 loop spans 15 amino acids. The V end lost 0 bases, the J end lost 1 base, and 8 bases lay between the germline ends. Looked up from germline, CDR1 is SGHRS and CDR2 is YFSETQ.

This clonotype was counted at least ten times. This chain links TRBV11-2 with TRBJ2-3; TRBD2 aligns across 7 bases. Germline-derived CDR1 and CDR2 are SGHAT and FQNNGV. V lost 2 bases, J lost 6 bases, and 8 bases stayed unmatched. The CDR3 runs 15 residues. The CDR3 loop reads CASSLLSGVTDTQYF. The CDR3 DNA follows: TGTGCCAGCAGCTTACTAAGCGGGGTGACCGATACGCAGTATTTT.

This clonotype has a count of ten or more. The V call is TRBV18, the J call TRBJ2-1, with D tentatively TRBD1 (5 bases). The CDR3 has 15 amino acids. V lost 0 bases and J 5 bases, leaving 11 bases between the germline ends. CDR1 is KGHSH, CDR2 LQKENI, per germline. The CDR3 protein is CASSPPTAWNNEQFF. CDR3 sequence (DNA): TGTGCCAGCTCACCACCGACAGCCTGGAACAATGAGCAGTTCTTC.

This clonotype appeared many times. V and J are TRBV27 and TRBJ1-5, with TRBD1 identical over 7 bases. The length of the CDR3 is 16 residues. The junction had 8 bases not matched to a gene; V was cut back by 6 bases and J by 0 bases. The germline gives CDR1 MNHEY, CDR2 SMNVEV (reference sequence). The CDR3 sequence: CASSRQGIYSNQPQHF. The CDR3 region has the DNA TGTGCCAGCAGCAGACAGGGAATTTATAGCAATCAGCCCCAGCATTTT.

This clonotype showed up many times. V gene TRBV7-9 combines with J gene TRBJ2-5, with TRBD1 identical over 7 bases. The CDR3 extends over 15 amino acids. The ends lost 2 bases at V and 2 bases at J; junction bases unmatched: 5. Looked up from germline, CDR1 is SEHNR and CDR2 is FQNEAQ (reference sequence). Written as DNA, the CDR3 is TGTGCCAGCAGCTTACTGGGACAGTTACAAGAGACCCAGTACTTC. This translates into CASSLLGQLQETQYF.

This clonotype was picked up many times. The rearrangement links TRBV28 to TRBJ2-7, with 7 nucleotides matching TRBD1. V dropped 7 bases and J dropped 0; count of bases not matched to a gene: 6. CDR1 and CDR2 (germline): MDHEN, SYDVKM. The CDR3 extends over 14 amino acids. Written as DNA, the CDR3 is TGTGCCAGCACCCCGACAGGGCTCTCCTACGAGCAGTACTTC. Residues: CASTPTGLSYEQYF.

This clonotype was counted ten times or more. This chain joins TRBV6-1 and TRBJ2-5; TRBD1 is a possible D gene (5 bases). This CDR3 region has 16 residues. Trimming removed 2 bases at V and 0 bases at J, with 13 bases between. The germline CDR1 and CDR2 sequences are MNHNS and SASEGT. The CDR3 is CASSERQLRYQETQYF. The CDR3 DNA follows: TGTGCCAGCAGTGAAAGACAGTTACGGTACCAAGAGACCCAGTACTTC.